The T cell receptor beta chain under discussion was sequenced for a study of cytomegalovirus exposure and HLA in healthy donors. PCR used 60 Vbeta primers and 13 Jbeta primers. Only in-frame clones appear in the TCRdb table, and some are missing; sequencing was by immunoSEQ multiplex PCR. The data show 150,000 or so clones, with about two thirds seen just once and roughly 2.5% held by the top ten. Study findings and constraints: Associated with cytomegalovirus, according to the listing, were around 160 TCR beta chains. An analysis was carried out at a later point. It showed that HLA-associated TCR beta chains were more clonally expanded than equally common non-associated chains.

This clone was seen a handful of times. Its antigen remains unknown. V was clipped by 8 bases and J by 1 base, with 11 bases between them. Germline-derived CDR1 and CDR2 are SNHLY and FYNNEI. The CDR3 sequence is 13 residues long. This sequence joins TRBV2 and TRBJ1-1, with a weak D call TRBD1 (6 bases). The sequence came from a human donor in good health. Specimen: PBMCs. For the CDR3, the DNA is TGTGCCAGCTGCAGGACAGAGAACACTGAAGCTTTCTTT. Residues: CASCRTENTEAFF.